This T cell receptor beta chain was recorded in a study of identical twins. TCRdb processed the 5' RACE reads anew with MiXCR; each CDR3 protein has one entry. The sample contains 450,000 or so distinct CDR3 sequences, 13% to 15% of which appear only once. Germline lookup yields CDR1 SGHRS and CDR2 YFSETQ. V lost 3 bases and J 6 bases, leaving 10 bases between the germline ends. The CDR3 runs 13 residues. Another study also made use of these data, one on yellow fever vaccine responses in identical twins.

The specimen was CD4+ T cells sorted from blood. The clonotype was recovered from a woman younger than 30 in good health. V and J are TRBV5-1 and TRBJ2-4, with D possibly matching TRBD2 (6 bases). This CDR3 is CASSSGLINIQYF. For the CDR3, the DNA is TGCGCCAGCAGCTCGGGACTCATAAACATTCAGTACTTC.